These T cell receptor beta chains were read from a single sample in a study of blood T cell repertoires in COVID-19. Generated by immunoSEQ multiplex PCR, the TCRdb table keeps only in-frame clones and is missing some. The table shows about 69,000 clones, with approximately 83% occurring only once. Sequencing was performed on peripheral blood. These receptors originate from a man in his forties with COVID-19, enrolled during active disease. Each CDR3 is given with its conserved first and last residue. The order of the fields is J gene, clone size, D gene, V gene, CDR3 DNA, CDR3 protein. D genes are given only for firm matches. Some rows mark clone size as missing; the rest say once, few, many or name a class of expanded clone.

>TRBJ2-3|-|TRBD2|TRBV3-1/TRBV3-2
TGTGCCAGCAGCCGAGCGGGGTCGGATACGCAGTATTTT
CASSRAGSDTQYF
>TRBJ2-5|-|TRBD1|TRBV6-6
TGTGCCAGCAGTCAGGGACAGGGGGCGCGGGAGACCCAGTACTTC
CASSQGQGARETQYF
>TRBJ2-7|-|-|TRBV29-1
TGCAGCGTTGGCACATACTCCTACGAGCAGTACTTC
CSVGTYSYEQYF
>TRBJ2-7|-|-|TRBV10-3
TGTGCCATCAGTGACTCTAGACAGACCTACGAGCAGTACTTC
CAISDSRQTYEQYF
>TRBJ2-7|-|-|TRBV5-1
TGCGCCAGCAGCTTGGCAGCGGGCAAGAGCTCCTACGAGCAGTACTTC
CASSLAAGKSSYEQYF
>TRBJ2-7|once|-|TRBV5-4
TGTGCCAGCAGCCCGAACAACTACGAGCAGTACTTC
CASSPNNYEQYF
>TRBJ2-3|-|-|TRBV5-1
TGCGCCAGCAGCTTGGAAGGCAGGGCAGATACGCAGTATTTT
CASSLEGRADTQYF
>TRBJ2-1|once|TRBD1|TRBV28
TGTGCCAGCAGCACCCAGGGACAGGGTGGGTTGGATGAGCAGTTCTTC
CASSTQGQGGLDEQFF
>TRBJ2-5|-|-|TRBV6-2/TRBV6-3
TGTGCCAGCAGTTACTTTGACCCGGGAGCCCAGTACTTC
CASSYFDPGAQYF
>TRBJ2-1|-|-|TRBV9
TGTGCCAGCAGCGTAGTGGGGCGCTCCTACAATGAGCAGTTCTTC
CASSVVGRSYNEQFF
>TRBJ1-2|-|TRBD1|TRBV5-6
TGTGCCAGCAGCCGGGACAGGGTTAGGGGCTACACCTTC
CASSRDRVRGYTF
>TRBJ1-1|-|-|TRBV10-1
TGCGCCAGCAGTAGGGACAACCCTTACACTGAAGCTTTCTTT
CASSRDNPYTEAFF
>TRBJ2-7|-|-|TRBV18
TGTGCCAGCTCATCCGGGCAAACCACGAGGGACGAGCAGTACTTC
CASSSGQTTRDEQYF
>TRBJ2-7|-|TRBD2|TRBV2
TGTGCCAGCAGTGAAGTAGCGGGGGACTACTACGAGCAGTACTTC
CASSEVAGDYYEQYF
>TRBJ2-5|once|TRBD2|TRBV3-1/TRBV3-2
TGTGCCAGCTTCCAAATGGCGGGGGGACAGACCCAGTACTTC
CASFQMAGGQTQYF
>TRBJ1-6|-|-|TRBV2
TGTGCCAGCATGAGGCAGGGTCTTTCACCCCTCCACTTT
CASMRQGLSPLHF
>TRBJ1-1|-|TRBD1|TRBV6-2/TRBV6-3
TGTGCCAGCAGTTATAGTCAAGCCCGGACAGGACAACTTGAAGCTTTCTTT
CASSYSQARTGQLEAFF
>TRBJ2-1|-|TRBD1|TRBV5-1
TGCGCCAGCAGCGATTATGACAGGGAAAAGGCCTACAATGAGCAGTTCTTC
CASSDYDREKAYNEQFF
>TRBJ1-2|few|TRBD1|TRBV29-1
TGCAGCGCTCGGGACAGGGTCAACGATGGCTACACCTTC
CSARDRVNDGYTF
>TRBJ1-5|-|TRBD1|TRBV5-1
TGCGCCAGCAGCTTAACAGGGGGCAATCAGCCCCAGCATTTT
CASSLTGGNQPQHF
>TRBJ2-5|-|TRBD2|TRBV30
TGTGCCTGGAGTTTTACTAGCGGGGGAAAAGAGACCCAGTACTTC
CAWSFTSGGKETQYF
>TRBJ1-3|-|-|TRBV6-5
TGTGCCAGCAGTTACTCGACGGGGGCTGGAAACACCATATATTTT
CASSYSTGAGNTIYF
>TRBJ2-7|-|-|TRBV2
TGTGCCAGCAGTGAACAGGGTCCCTACGAGCAGTACTTC
CASSEQGPYEQYF
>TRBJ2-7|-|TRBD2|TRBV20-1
TGCAGTGCTAGTCAGGGACTAGTCTACGAGCAGTACTTC
CSASQGLVYEQYF
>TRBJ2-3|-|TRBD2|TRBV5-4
TGTGCCAGCAGCCGTAGCGGGGGGGAGGGAGATACGCAGTATTTT
CASSRSGGEGDTQYF
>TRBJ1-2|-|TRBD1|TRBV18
TGTGCCAGCTCACCACCGACAGGGTGGGATTATGGCTACACCTTC
CASSPPTGWDYGYTF
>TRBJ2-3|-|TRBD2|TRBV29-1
TGCAGCGCAACCGGGACTAGCGGGGCTTTTAGCACAGATACGCAGTATTTT
CSATGTSGAFSTDTQYF
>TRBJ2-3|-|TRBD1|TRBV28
TGTGCCAGCAGTTTAACCGGGACAGGAGTCCCTACGCAGTATTTT
CASSLTGTGVPTQYF
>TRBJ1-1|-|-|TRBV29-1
TGCAGCACTAGCCGGGGGGGGATGAACACTGAAGCTTTCTTT
CSTSRGGMNTEAFF
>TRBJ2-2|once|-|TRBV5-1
TGCGCCAGCAGCTTACCCCTGGCGGCGCCGAGCGGGGAGCTGTTTTTT
CASSLPLAAPSGELFF
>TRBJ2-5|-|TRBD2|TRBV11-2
TGTGCCTCCAAAACTGGCCTAGCGGGGTCGGGAGAGACCCAGTACTTC
CASKTGLAGSGETQYF
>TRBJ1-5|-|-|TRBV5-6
TGTGCCAGCGGGCAGGGAGGATATCAGCCCCAGCATTTT
CASGQGGYQPQHF
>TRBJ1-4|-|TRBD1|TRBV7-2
TGTGCCAGCAGCCAGGACAGGGTGGACGAAAAACTGTTTTTT
CASSQDRVDEKLFF
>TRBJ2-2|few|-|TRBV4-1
TGCGCCAGCAGCCTTAGGGCAGGGGCCACCGGGGAGCTGTTTTTT
CASSLRAGATGELFF
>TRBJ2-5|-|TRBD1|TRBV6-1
TGTGCCAGCAGTGACCAGCTTATGGGACAGAGAGAAGAGACCCAGTACTTC
CASSDQLMGQREETQYF
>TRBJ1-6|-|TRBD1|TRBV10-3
TGTGCCATCAGCCCCGGGACAGGGGTCAATTCACCCCTCCACTTT
CAISPGTGVNSPLHF
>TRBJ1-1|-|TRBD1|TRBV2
TGTGCCAGCAGCAACCGGGACAGGGTAAGAGCTTTCTTT
CASSNRDRVRAFF
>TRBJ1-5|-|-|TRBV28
TGTGCCAGCTGGGGAGGGGGTCAGCCCCAGCATTTT
CASWGGGQPQHF
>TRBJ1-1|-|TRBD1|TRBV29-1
TGCAGCGTTGAATATAGTCGCTCGAGACAGGGCGGCGGTTCTTTCTTT
CSVEYSRSRQGGGSFF